Described below is a single T cell receptor (beta chain) sequence and its context. Its antigen remains unknown. 13 Jbeta primers and 60 Vbeta primers were used for the PCR. Libraries were prepared by immunoSEQ multiplex PCR; TCRdb keeps only in-frame clonotypes and omits some of them. Of 130,000 to 150,000 clones detected, roughly four fifths appear once; the ten largest clones hold approximately 9.7%. The data were taken from a study of cytomegalovirus exposure and HLA in healthy donors. Study-wide results and caveats: The authors enumerated roughly 180 TCR beta chains as linked to cytomegalovirus.

CDR1 is SGHVS, CDR2 FNYEAQ, per germline. The V segment lost 1 base and the J segment 4 bases; nucleotides outside the gene matches: 6. The CDR3 has 16 amino acids. This chain connects TRBV7-6 to TRBJ2-3; 9 nucleotides match TRBD2. The receptor's source is a woman between 55 and 75 years old in good health and CMV-seropositive. The sequencing input was PBMCs. CDR3 nucleotide sequence: TGTGCCAGCAGCTTAGGCGGAAGCGGGAGGTCAGATACGCAGTATTTT. Its translation: CASSLGGSGRSDTQYF. The full variable domain, in which reference TRBV7-6 and TRBJ2-3 provide the parts outside the CDR3, is GAGVSQSPRYKVTKRGQDVALRCDPISGHVSLYWYRQALGQGPEFLTYFNYEAQQDKSGLPNDRFSAERPEGSISTLTIQRTEQRDSAMYRCASSLGGSGRSDTQYFGPGTRLTVL.